The 5 T cell receptor beta chains listed next were all sequenced from one sample in a study of shared clonotypes between healthy human individuals (dated by TCRdb to 2018 to 2021). The protocol used for the library was the immunoSEQ multiplex PCR assay. The clones in this table, taken by TCRdb from immuneACCESS, are in-frame only. Not every clone is retained; where verified, under half of the shortfall comes from an unresolved V gene, and the cause of the rest is unknown. For this sample there are a few million clones; over 85% appear just once. The top ten hold under 0.45% of the sample. Sequencing was done on a sample of naive CD4+ T cells from PBMCs. In the paper's terms, the cell subset or site label means: CD45RA+ positively selected. These receptors were collected from a man in his late teens or twenties in good health. Some clones in this sample may be carry-over from other donors' samples.

The chain uses TRBV19 and TRBJ1-1; no clear D gene. Germline lookup yields CDR1 LNHDA and CDR2 SQIVND (reference sequence). V gave up 3 bases and J gave up 0 bases, with 5 bases separating them. The CDR3 is made up of 13 amino acids. The CDR3 protein is CASSINLNTEAFF. As DNA, the CDR3 is TGTGCCAGTAGTATTAACTTGAACACTGAAGCTTTCTTT.

This clone was seen only once. This chain links TRBV14 with TRBJ1-1; D call uncertain. Germline CDR1 is SGHDN and CDR2 is FVKESK. V was clipped by 5 bases and J by 7 bases, with 14 bases between them. The CDR3 has 13 residues. The CDR3 DNA reads TGTGCCAGCAGCGTAGATCGGAATCGTGAAGCTTTCTTT. It specifies CASSVDRNREAFF.

The rearrangement links TRBV18 to TRBJ2-2; 9 positions match TRBD1. This CDR3 region has 16 residues. Losses at the gene ends were 3 bases for V and 5 bases for J; bases not matched to a gene: 7. Per the germline V gene, CDR1 is KGHSH and CDR2 is LQKENI. The CDR3 here is CASSPPRTGVTGELFF. For the CDR3, the DNA is TGTGCCAGCTCACCCCCCCGGACAGGGGTAACCGGGGAGCTGTTTTTT.

This clone was counted a single time. This sample also contains other DNA sequences that code for the same CDR3. The rearrangement joins TRBV30 to TRBJ2-7; TRBD2 agrees at 10 bases. Germline lookup yields CDR1 GTSNPN and CDR2 SVGIG (reference sequence). This CDR3 contains 17 residues. V dropped 3 bases and J dropped 0; count of bases not matched to a gene: 11. The CDR3 protein is CAWRGLAGVISSYEQYF. The CDR3, as DNA: TGTGCCTGGAGGGGGCTAGCGGGGGTCATAAGCTCCTACGAGCAGTACTTC.

This clone was counted once. V is TRBV4-2 and J is TRBJ2-2, with D hard to call. Between the trimmed V and J ends, which lost 1 base and 4 bases, there was a span of 7 bases. Germline assignment: CDR1 LGHNA and CDR2 YNFKEQ. This CDR3 has 14 residues. CDR3: CASSQASATGELFF. In nucleotides, the CDR3 is TGTGCCAGCAGCCAAGCGAGCGCCACCGGGGAGCTGTTTTTT.